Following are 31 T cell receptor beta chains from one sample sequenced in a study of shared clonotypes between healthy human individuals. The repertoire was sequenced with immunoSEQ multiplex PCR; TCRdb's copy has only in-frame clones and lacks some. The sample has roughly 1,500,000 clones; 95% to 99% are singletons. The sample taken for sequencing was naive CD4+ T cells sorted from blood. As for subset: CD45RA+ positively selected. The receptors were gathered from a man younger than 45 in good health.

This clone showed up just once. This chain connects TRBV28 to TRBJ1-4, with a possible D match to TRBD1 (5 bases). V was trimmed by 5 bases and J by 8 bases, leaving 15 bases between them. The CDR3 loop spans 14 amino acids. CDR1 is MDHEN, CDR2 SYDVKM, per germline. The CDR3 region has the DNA TGTGCCAGCAGTCTCCCGGGGGTGGCGGAAAAACTGTTTTTT. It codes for CASSLPGVAEKLFF.

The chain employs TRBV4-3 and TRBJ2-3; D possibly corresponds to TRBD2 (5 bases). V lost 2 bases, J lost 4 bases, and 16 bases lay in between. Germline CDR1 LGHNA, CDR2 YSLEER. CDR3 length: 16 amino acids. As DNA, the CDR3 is TGCGCCAGCAGCCAATCCGGGAACCCCGGGCCAGATACGCAGTATTTT. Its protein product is CASSQSGNPGPDTQYF.

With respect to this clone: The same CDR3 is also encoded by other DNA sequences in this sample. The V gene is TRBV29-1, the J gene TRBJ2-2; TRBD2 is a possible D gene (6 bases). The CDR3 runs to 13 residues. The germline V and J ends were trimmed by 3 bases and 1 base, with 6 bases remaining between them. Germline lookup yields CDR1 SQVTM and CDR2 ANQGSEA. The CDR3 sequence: CSVDGGNTGELFF. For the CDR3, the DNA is TGCAGCGTTGACGGGGGGAACACCGGGGAGCTGTTTTTT.

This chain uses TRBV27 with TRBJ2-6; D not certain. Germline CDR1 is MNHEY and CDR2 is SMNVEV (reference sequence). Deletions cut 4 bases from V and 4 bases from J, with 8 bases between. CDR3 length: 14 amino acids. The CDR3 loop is CASSSGSGANVLTF. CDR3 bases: TGTGCCAGCAGTTCCGGGTCAGGGGCCAACGTCCTGACTTTC.

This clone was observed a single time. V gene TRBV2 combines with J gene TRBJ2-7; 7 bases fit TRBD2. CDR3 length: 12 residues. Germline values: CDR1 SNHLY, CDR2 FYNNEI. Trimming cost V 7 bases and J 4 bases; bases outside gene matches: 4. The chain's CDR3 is CASIGGRYEQYF. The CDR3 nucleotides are TGTGCCAGCATCGGGGGGAGGTACGAGCAGTACTTC.

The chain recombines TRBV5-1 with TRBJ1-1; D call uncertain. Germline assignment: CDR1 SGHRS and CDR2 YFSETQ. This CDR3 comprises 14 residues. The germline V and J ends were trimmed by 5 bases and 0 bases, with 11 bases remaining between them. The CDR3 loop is CASRGAALNTEAFF. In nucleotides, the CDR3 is TGCGCCAGCAGAGGCGCCGCCTTGAACACTGAAGCTTTCTTT.

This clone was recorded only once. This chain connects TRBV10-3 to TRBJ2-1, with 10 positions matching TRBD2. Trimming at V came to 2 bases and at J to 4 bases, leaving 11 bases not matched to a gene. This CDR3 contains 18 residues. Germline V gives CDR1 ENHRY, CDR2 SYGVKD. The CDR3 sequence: CAISEDPWLAGVYNEQFF. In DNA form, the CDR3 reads TGTGCCATCAGTGAGGACCCCTGGCTAGCGGGAGTTTACAATGAGCAGTTCTTC.

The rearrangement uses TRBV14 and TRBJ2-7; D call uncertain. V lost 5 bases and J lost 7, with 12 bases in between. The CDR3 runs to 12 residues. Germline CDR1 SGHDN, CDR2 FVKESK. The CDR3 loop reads CASSSSGWEQYF. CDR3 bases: TGTGCCAGCAGCTCAAGTGGTTGGGAGCAGTACTTC.

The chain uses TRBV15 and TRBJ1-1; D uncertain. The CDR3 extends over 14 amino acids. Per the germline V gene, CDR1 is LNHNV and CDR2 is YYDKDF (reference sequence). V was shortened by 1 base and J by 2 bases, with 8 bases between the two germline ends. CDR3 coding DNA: TGTGCCACCAGCAGAGGACGAAGAAACACTGAAGCTTTCTTT. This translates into CATSRGRRNTEAFF. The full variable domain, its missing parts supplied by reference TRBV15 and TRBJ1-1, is DAMVIQNPRYQVTQFGKPVTLSCSQTLNHNVMYWYQQKSSQAPKLLFHYYDKDFNNEADTPDNFQSRRPNTSFCFLDIRSPGLGDTAMYLCATSRGRRNTEAFFGQGTRLTVV.

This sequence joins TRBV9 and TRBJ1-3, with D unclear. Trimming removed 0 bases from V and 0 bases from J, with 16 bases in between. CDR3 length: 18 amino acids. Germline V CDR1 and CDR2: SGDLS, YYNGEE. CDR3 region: CASSVAPAQSSSGNTIYF. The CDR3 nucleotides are TGTGCCAGCAGCGTAGCCCCGGCACAGTCCTCCTCTGGAAACACCATATATTTT.

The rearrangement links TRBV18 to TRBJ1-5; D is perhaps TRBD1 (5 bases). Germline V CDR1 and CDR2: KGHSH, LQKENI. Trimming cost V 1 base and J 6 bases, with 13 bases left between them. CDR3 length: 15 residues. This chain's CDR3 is CASSPQGNLGQPQHF. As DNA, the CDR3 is TGTGCCAGCTCACCACAGGGGAACCTGGGTCAGCCCCAGCATTTT.

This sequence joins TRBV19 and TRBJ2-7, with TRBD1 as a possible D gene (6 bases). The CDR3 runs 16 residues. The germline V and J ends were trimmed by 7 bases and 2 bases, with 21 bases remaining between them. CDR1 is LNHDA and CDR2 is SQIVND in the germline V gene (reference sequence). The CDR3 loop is CASKRGIGTVPYEQYF. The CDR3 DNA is TGTGCCAGTAAGAGGGGGATAGGCACGGTTCCCTACGAGCAGTACTTC. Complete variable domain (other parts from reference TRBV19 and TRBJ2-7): DGGITQSPKYLFRKEGQNVTLSCEQNLNHDAMYWYRQDPGQGLRLIYYSQIVNDFQKGDIAEGYSVSREKKESFPLTVTSAQKNPTAFYLCASKRGIGTVPYEQYFGPGTRLTVT.

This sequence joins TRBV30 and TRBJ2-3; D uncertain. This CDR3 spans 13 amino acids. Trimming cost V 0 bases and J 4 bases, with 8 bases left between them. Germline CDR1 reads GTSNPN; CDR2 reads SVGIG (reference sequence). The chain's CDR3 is CAWSVLTADTQYF. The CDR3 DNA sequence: TGTGCCTGGAGTGTACTGACGGCAGATACGCAGTATTTT.

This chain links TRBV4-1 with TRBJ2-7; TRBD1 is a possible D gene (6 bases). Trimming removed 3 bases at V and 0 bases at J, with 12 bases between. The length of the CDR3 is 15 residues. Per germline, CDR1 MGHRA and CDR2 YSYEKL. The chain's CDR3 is CASSQGALNSYEQYF. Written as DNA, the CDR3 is TGCGCCAGCAGCCAGGGGGCCTTAAACTCCTACGAGCAGTACTTC.

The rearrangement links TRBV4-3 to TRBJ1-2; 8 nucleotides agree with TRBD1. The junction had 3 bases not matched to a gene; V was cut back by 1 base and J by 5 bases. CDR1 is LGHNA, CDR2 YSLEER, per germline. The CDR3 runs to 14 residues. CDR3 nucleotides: TGCGCCAGCAGCCAAGGGACAGGGCGATATGGCTACACCTTC. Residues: CASSQGTGRYGYTF.

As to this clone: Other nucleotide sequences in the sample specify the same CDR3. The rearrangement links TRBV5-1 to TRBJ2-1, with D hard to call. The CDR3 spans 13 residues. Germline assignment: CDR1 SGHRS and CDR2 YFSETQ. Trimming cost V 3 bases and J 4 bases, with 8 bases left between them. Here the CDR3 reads CASSSDGYNEQFF. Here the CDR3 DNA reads TGCGCCAGCAGCTCGGACGGATACAATGAGCAGTTCTTC.

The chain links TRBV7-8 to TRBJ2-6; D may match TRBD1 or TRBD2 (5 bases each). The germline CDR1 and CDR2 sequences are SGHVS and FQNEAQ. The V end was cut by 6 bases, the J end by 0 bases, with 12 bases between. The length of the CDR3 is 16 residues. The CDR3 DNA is TGTGCCAGCAGGCCGAAGGGGACCTCTGGGGCCAACGTCCTGACTTTC. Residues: CASRPKGTSGANVLTF.

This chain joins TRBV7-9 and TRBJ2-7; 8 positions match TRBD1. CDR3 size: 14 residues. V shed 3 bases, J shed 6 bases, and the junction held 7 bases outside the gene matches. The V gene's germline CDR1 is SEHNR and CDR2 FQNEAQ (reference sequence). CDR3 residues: CASSLRTGLSEQYF. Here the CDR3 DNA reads TGTGCCAGCAGCTTGAGGACAGGGTTATCCGAGCAGTACTTC.

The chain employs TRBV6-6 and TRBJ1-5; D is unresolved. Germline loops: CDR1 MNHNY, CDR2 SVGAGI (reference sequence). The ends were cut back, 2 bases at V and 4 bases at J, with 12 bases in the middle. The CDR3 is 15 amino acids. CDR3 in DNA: TGTGCCAGCAGTTACGGGCAGGTCGTAAATCAGCCCCAGCATTTT. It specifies CASSYGQVVNQPQHF.

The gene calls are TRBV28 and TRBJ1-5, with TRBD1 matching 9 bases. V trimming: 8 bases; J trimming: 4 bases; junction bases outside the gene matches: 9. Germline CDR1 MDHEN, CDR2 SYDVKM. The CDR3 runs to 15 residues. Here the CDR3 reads CASCEGDRVNQPQHF. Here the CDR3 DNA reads TGTGCCAGCTGCGAAGGGGACAGGGTAAATCAGCCCCAGCATTTT.

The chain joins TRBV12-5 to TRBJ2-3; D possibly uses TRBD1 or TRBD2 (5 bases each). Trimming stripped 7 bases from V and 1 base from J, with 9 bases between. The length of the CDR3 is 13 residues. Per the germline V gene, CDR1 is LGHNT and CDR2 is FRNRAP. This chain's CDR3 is CASAGDRTDTQYF. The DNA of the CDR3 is TGTGCTAGTGCCGGGGACCGCACAGATACGCAGTATTTT.

The CDR3 coding sequence is TGCGCCAGCAGCTTGGACTTGGGGGCAGGATATCTTGCCACTGAAGCTTTCTTT. This translates into CASSLDLGAGYLATEAFF. V and J are TRBV5-1 and TRBJ1-1; TRBD1 might be the D (6 bases). Per germline, CDR1 SGHRS and CDR2 YFSETQ. This CDR3 is built from 18 residues. The V end lost 0 bases, the J end lost 4 bases, and 22 bases lay between the germline ends.

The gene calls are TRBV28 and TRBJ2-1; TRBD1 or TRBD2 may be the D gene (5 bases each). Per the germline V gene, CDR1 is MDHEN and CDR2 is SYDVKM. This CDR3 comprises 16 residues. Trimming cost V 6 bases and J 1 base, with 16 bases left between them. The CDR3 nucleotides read TGTGCCAGCAGGGCCCCGGGGCCAATATCCTACAATGAGCAGTTCTTC. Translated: CASRAPGPISYNEQFF.

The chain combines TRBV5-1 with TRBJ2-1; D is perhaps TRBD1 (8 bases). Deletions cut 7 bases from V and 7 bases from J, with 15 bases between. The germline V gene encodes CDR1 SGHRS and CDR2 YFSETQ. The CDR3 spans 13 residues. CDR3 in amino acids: CASDDRGGNEQFF. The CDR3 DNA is TGCGCCAGCGACGACAGGGGAGGGAATGAGCAGTTCTTC.

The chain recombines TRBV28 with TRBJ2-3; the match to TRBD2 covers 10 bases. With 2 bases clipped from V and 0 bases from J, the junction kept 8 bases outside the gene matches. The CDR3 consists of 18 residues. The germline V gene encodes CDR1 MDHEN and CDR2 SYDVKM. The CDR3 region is CASSLSLGTSVSTDTQYF. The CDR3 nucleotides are TGTGCCAGCAGTTTAAGTCTCGGGACTAGCGTAAGCACAGATACGCAGTATTTT.

The DNA of the CDR3 is TGTGCCAGAAGCTGCCAGGGTTGTCAGCCCCAGCATTTT. Its protein is CARSCQGCQPQHF. The chain employs TRBV5-3 and TRBJ1-5, with D perhaps matching TRBD1 (5 bases). TRBV5-3 is filed as an ORF, its function uncertain. V was trimmed by 3 bases and J by 6 bases, leaving 10 bases between them. The CDR3 spans 13 residues.

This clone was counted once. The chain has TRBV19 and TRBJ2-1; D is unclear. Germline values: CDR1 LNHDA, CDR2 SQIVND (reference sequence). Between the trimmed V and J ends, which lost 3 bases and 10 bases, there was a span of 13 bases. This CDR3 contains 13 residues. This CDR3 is CASSIFGPPEQFF. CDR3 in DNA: TGTGCCAGTAGTATTTTTGGGCCCCCGGAGCAGTTCTTC.

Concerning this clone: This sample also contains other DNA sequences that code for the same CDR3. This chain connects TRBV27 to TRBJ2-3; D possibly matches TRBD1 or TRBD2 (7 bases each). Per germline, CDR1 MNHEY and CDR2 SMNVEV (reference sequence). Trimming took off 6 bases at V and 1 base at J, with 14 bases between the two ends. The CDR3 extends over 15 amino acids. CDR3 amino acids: CASSSPGGGTDTQYF. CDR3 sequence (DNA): TGTGCCAGCAGCTCCCCAGGGGGGGGCACAGATACGCAGTATTTT.

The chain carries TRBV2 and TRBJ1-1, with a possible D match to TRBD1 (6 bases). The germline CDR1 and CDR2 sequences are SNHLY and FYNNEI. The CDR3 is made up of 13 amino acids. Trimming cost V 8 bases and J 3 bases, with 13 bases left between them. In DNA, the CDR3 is TGTGCCAGCGGGGGCCGGACGGACACTGAAGCTTTCTTT. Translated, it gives CASGGRTDTEAFF.

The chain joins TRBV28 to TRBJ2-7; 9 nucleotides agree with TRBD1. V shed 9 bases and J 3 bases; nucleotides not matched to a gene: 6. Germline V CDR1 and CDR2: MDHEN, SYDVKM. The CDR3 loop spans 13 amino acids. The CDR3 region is CASKTGGYYEQYF. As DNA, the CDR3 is TGTGCCAGTAAAACAGGGGGCTACTACGAGCAGTACTTC.

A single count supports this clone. CDR3: CASSLVREAYEQYF. In DNA, the CDR3 is TGTGCCAGCAGCTTAGTACGGGAGGCCTACGAGCAGTACTTC. The chain links TRBV7-2 to TRBJ2-7, with 7 bases matching TRBD2. The CDR3 loop spans 14 amino acids. The ends lost 1 base at V and 2 bases at J; junction bases unmatched: 2. Looked up from germline, CDR1 is SGHTA and CDR2 is FQGNSA.